Sequencing of this T cell receptor (beta chain) was carried out in a study of blood T cell repertoires in COVID-19. The overall study: Samples of COVID-19 (acute and convalescent) were obtained from the United States, Italy and Spain. Sources were T cells, B-cell-depleted T cells, or PBMCs; the material itself was cDNA or gDNA.

Trimming shortened V by 3 bases and J by 5 bases, and 4 bases separated the two germline ends. The length of the CDR3 is 11 residues. The germline gives CDR1 LGHDT, CDR2 YNNKEL (reference sequence). Study processing details: Amplification from reference gene primers served as the basis for estimated nucleated cell counts. Libraries were prepared by immunoSEQ multiplex PCR; TCRdb keeps only in-frame clonotypes and omits some of them. Clone size and V and J calls were adopted from that table, with D and trimming inferred from the DNA. The sample includes 95,000 to 150,000 clones, roughly 88% seen only once; the top ten take about 1%.

The clonotype originates from a woman between 45 and 60 years old with active or convalescent COVID-19. Material for sequencing was peripheral blood. V is TRBV3-1 (or the pseudogene TRBV3-2) and J is TRBJ2-5; no clear D. CDR3 DNA sequence: TGTGCCAGCAGCCATCTCGAGACCCAGTACTTC. This sequence encodes CASSHLETQYF.